Each of the 13 T cell receptor beta chains below was sequenced from the same sample in a study of identical twins. TCRdb reanalysed the 5' RACE reads using MiXCR and keeps one entry per CDR3 protein. Of about 520,000 distinct CDR3 sequences detected, roughly 21% appear once; the ten largest clones hold about 0.91%. These same data were also listed under a study on T cells expressing NK-cell markers.

The sequencing sample was made of CD4+ T cells sorted from blood. These receptors were taken from a woman younger than 30 in good health.

The table lists this clonotype with a count of one. This chain connects TRBV7-2 to TRBJ2-2, with no clear D. Trimming removed 5 bases at V and 6 bases at J, with 13 bases between. This CDR3 comprises 14 residues. Germline-derived CDR1 and CDR2 are SGHTA and FQGNSA. Here the CDR3 DNA reads TGTGCCAGCAGCCTGAACCACTGGTCCGGGGAGCTGTTTTTT. It specifies CASSLNHWSGELFF. Looking up the rest from reference TRBV7-2 and TRBJ2-2 gives the full variable domain: GAGVSQSPSNKVTEKGKDVELRCDPISGHTALYWYRQSLGQGLEFLIYFQGNSAPDKSGLPSDRFSAERTGGSVSTLTIQRTQQEDSAVYLCASSLNHWSGELFFGEGSRLTVL.

The V gene is TRBV15, the J gene TRBJ1-2; D is perhaps TRBD1 (6 bases). Trimming shortened V by 3 bases and J by 5 bases, and 13 bases separated the two germline ends. Per germline, CDR1 LNHNV and CDR2 YYDKDF (reference sequence). The CDR3 is 14 amino acids. The CDR3 here is CATSSLTGVYGYTF. The CDR3 coding sequence is TGTGCCACCAGCAGCTTGACAGGAGTATATGGCTACACCTTC.

This clonotype has more than one count but fewer than ten. This chain joins TRBV6-5 and TRBJ2-7; possibly TRBD1 for D (5 bases). V was pared by 8 bases and J by 2 bases, with 10 bases between. Germline lookup yields CDR1 MNHEY and CDR2 SVGAGI. This CDR3 has 12 residues. CDR3 nucleotides: TGTGCCAGCTATAGCAGGGCCTACGAGCAGTACTTC. This codes for CASYSRAYEQYF.

This clonotype was seen more than once but under ten times. The chain recombines TRBV29-1 with TRBJ2-1; D is possibly TRBD1 (6 bases). This CDR3 is built from 12 residues. V gave up 5 bases and J gave up 6 bases, with 11 bases separating them. Germline CDR1 is SQVTM and CDR2 is ANQGSEA. CDR3: CSVSRGVNEQFF. DNA for the CDR3: TGCAGCGTTAGCAGGGGAGTCAATGAGCAGTTCTTC.

The genes are TRBV12-3 or TRBV12-4 and TRBJ2-5, with 7 bases identical to TRBD1. V lost 7 bases and J lost 3; bases outside the gene matches: 5. The CDR3 totals 13 residues. Written as DNA, the CDR3 is TGTGCCAGCACGTTCGGGACAGAAGAGACCCAGTACTTC. Amino acids: CASTFGTEETQYF.

The chain joins TRBV29-1 to TRBJ2-7, with 7 bases aligning to TRBD1. This CDR3 region has 17 residues. Germline-derived CDR1 and CDR2 are SQVTM and ANQGSEA. V dropped 2 bases and J dropped 2; count of bases not matched to a gene: 15. The CDR3 region is CSVESALRQGVTYEQYF. DNA of the CDR3: TGCAGCGTTGAAAGTGCGCTGCGGCAGGGGGTAACCTACGAGCAGTACTTC.

The rearrangement joins TRBV20-1 to TRBJ2-1; D uncertain. V lost 6 bases and J 5 bases, leaving 11 bases between the germline ends. This CDR3 is built from 12 residues. Germline V CDR1 and CDR2: DFQATT, SNEGSKA (reference sequence). CDR3 in DNA: TGCAGTGCCACCCCGGTTAACAATGAGCAGTTCTTC. Residues: CSATPVNNEQFF.

This clonotype was seen more than once but under ten times. J is TRBJ1-3 and V is TRBV5-5; TRBD1 might be the D (6 bases). This CDR3 contains 14 residues. The V end was cut by 0 bases, the J end by 4 bases, with 8 bases between. Germline assignment: CDR1 SGHKS and CDR2 YYEKEE (reference sequence). In DNA form, the CDR3 reads TGTGCCAGCAGCTTGGGACAGGCGGGAAACACCATATATTTT. Encoded protein: CASSLGQAGNTIYF.

This clonotype has only one observation. This chain uses TRBV6-5 with TRBJ2-7; 7 bases are shared with TRBD2. The V gene end was trimmed by 0 bases and the J gene end by 9 bases; junction bases not matched to a gene: 8. Germline-derived CDR1 and CDR2 are MNHEY and SVGAGI. This CDR3 region has 14 residues. This chain's CDR3 is CASSYSRGGKSQYF. CDR3 nucleotide sequence: TGTGCCAGCAGTTACTCTCGGGGAGGGAAATCGCAGTACTTC.

V usage is TRBV5-6 and J usage is TRBJ2-1; TRBD2 matches 9 bases. The CDR3 is 16 amino acids. After removal of 7 bases from V and 8 bases from J, the junction contained 16 bases not matched to a gene. Germline-derived CDR1 and CDR2 are SGHDT and YYEEEE. The chain's CDR3 is CASGSSGVAGVYEQFF. CDR3 nucleotides: TGTGCCAGCGGGTCCTCGGGGGTAGCGGGAGTGTATGAGCAGTTCTTC.

This clonotype was counted a few times. The V call is TRBV6-5, the J call TRBJ1-5; D might be TRBD1 (5 bases). Germline V gene lookup returns CDR1 MNHEY and CDR2 SVGAGI. V was shortened by 2 bases and J by 3 bases, with 8 bases between the two germline ends. This CDR3 spans 14 amino acids. The CDR3 reads CASSYRQFNQPQHF. As DNA, the CDR3 is TGTGCCAGCAGTTACCGACAGTTCAATCAGCCCCAGCATTTT.

V is TRBV5-6 and J is TRBJ2-3, with D possibly matching TRBD1 (6 bases). CDR1 and CDR2 (germline): SGHDT, YYEEEE. The CDR3 spans 16 residues. V shed 1 base and J shed 1 base, with 13 bases lying between them. This CDR3 reads CASSLNRVMGTDTQYF. In DNA, the CDR3 is TGTGCCAGCAGCTTGAACAGGGTTATGGGCACAGATACGCAGTATTTT.

At least ten counts were recorded for this clonotype. J is TRBJ2-6 and V is TRBV12-3 or TRBV12-4; no reliable D call. The CDR3 has 14 residues. The V and J ends lost 10 bases and 0 bases respectively, with 10 bases between them. The CDR3 DNA reads TGTGCCACATTGGGCAGCTCTGGGGCCAACGTCCTGACTTTC. Protein product: CATLGSSGANVLTF.